Shown below are 15 T cell receptor beta chains from a single sample sequenced in a study of blood T cell repertoires in COVID-19. Here immunoSEQ multiplex PCR was the method, and the copy in TCRdb shows in-frame clones only, minus some. The sample yields about 430,000 clones, 80% to 90% seen once. The sequencing sample was made of peripheral blood. Every receptor here comes from a man between 18 and 35 years old with COVID-19, enrolled during active disease.

This clone was counted many times. V is TRBV7-9 and J is TRBJ2-3; TRBD2 matches 8 bases. CDR1 is SEHNR, CDR2 FQNEAQ, per germline (reference sequence). The ends lost 5 bases at V and 4 bases at J; junction bases unmatched: 5. The CDR3 runs 14 residues. The CDR3 DNA follows: TGTGCCAGCAGCCCAAGCGGGAGTCCAGATACGCAGTATTTT. Encoded protein: CASSPSGSPDTQYF. The variable domain in full, with the rest retrieved from reference TRBV7-9 and TRBJ2-3, is DTGVSQNPRHKITKRGQNVTFRCDPISEHNRLYWYRQTLGQGPEFLTYFQNEAQLEKSRLLSDRFSAERPKGSFSTLEIQRTEQGDSAMYLCASSPSGSPDTQYFGPGTRLTVL.

The chain recombines TRBV6-6 with TRBJ2-5; the D is unclear. The CDR3 sequence is 15 residues long. Trimming removed 5 bases from V and 2 bases from J, with 15 bases in between. Germline CDR1 MNHNY, CDR2 SVGAGI (reference sequence). CDR3 nucleotides: TGTGCCAGCAGTATCAGCTGGAGTAGACAAGAGACCCAGTACTTC. It yields the protein CASSISWSRQETQYF.

The genes are TRBV21-1 and TRBJ2-5; the table gives TRBD1 as D, unverified against the DNA. TRBV21-1 has pseudogene status. The CDR3 loop spans 15 amino acids. For the CDR3, the DNA is TGTGCCAGCAGCACTCAGGGACAGCTCGAAGAGACCCAGTACTTC. Its protein is CASSTQGQLEETQYF.

This chain connects TRBV4-2 to TRBJ1-2, with D unresolved. Germline lookup yields CDR1 LGHNA and CDR2 YNFKEQ. This CDR3 has 17 amino acids. V dropped 0 bases and J dropped 2 bases, with 16 bases sitting between them. In nucleotides, the CDR3 is TGTGCCAGCAGCCAAGATTCTGGGGTTACGGGGAACTATGGCTACACCTTC. Residues: CASSQDSGVTGNYGYTF.

This chain uses TRBV2 with TRBJ2-7; D perhaps matches TRBD1 (5 bases). The V gene lost 5 bases and the J gene lost 1 base, with 9 bases spanning the gap. The CDR3 length is 13 residues. Germline loops: CDR1 SNHLY, CDR2 FYNNEI. Here the CDR3 DNA reads TGTGCCAGCAGTCCCAGACAGTCCTACGAGCAGTACTTC. Protein: CASSPRQSYEQYF. The variable domain in full, completed from reference TRBV2 and TRBJ2-7, reads EPEVTQTPSHQVTQMGQEVILRCVPISNHLYFYWYRQILGQKVEFLVSFYNNEISEKSEIFDDQFSVERPDGSNFTLKIRSTKLEDSAMYFCASSPRQSYEQYFGPGTRLTVT.

The chain has TRBV7-9 and TRBJ1-6, with D perhaps TRBD1 (5 bases). Per germline, CDR1 SEHNR and CDR2 FQNEAQ (reference sequence). The CDR3 loop spans 14 amino acids. Trimming took 1 base from V and 10 from J, leaving 11 bases between them. CDR3 region: CASSLEGVRSPLHF. CDR3 nucleotide sequence: TGTGCCAGCAGCTTAGAAGGGGTCAGGTCACCCCTCCACTTT. The full variable domain, with the rest looked up from reference TRBV7-9 and TRBJ1-6, is DTGVSQNPRHKITKRGQNVTFRCDPISEHNRLYWYRQTLGQGPEFLTYFQNEAQLEKSRLLSDRFSAERPKGSFSTLEIQRTEQGDSAMYLCASSLEGVRSPLHFGNGTRLTVT.

V gene TRBV6-1 combines with J gene TRBJ1-1; D ambiguous. V was trimmed by 2 bases and J by 1 base, leaving 11 bases between them. Germline V gene lookup returns CDR1 MNHNS and CDR2 SASEGT. The CDR3 totals 15 residues. The CDR3 loop is CASSESIRGNTEAFF. CDR3 coding DNA: TGTGCCAGCAGTGAAAGCATCAGAGGGAACACTGAAGCTTTCTTT.

This rearrangement joins TRBV7-2 to TRBJ1-2; 7 positions match TRBD1. The CDR3 totals 16 residues. Germline V lookup: CDR1 SGHTA, CDR2 FQGNSA. The trim removed 1 base at V and 5 bases at J, leaving 10 bases unmatched. The CDR3 DNA reads as TGTGCCAGCAGCTTAGATGGGACAGTTCCTTTTTATGGCTACACCTTC. This codes for CASSLDGTVPFYGYTF.

This clone was seen once. The chain links TRBV19 to TRBJ1-5, with D possibly matching TRBD1 (6 bases). Trimming pared 10 bases from V and 4 bases from J, leaving 11 bases between. CDR3 size: 12 residues. The V gene's germline CDR1 is LNHDA and CDR2 SQIVND (reference sequence). CDR3 DNA sequence: TGTGCCACTGATCAGGGGAATCAGCCCCAGCATTTT. This codes for CATDQGNQPQHF. Drawing the rest from reference TRBV19 and TRBJ1-5, the complete variable domain is DGGITQSPKYLFRKEGQNVTLSCEQNLNHDAMYWYRQDPGQGLRLIYYSQIVNDFQKGDIAEGYSVSREKKESFPLTVTSAQKNPTAFYLCATDQGNQPQHFGDGTRLSIL.

The chain carries TRBV6-1 and TRBJ2-1; 8 positions match TRBD2. The CDR3 is 17 amino acids. CDR1 is MNHNS and CDR2 is SASEGT in the germline V gene. V was pared by 2 bases and J by 6 bases, with 12 bases of the junction left unmatched. The CDR3 protein is CASSEWLAGAKANEQFF. CDR3 DNA: TGTGCCAGCAGTGAATGGCTAGCGGGCGCTAAGGCCAATGAGCAGTTCTTC.

The rearrangement joins TRBV6-5 to TRBJ1-5, with 7 nucleotides matching TRBD1. Per germline, CDR1 MNHEY and CDR2 SVGAGI. V dropped 5 bases and J dropped 0; count of bases not matched to a gene: 4. The CDR3 runs 15 residues. The CDR3 protein is CASSIGQVSNQPQHF. In nucleotides, the CDR3 is TGTGCCAGCAGTATCGGACAGGTTAGCAATCAGCCCCAGCATTTT.

The V call is TRBV3-1 (or the pseudogene TRBV3-2), the J call TRBJ2-5; 14 nucleotides agree with TRBD2. CDR3 length: 17 residues. Trimming at V came to 3 bases and at J to 5 bases, leaving 8 bases not matched to a gene. Looked up from germline, CDR1 is LGHDT and CDR2 is YNNKEL (reference sequence). The CDR3 nucleotides read TGTGCCAGCAGCCACAAGACTAGCGGGAGGGCCGGTGAGACCCAGTACTTC. Encoded protein: CASSHKTSGRAGETQYF.

The DNA for the CDR3 is TGTGCCAGCAGCTTAGGCCTACAGGGATACGAGCAGTACTTC. It encodes CASSLGLQGYEQYF. The chain has TRBV7-8 and TRBJ2-7, with D possibly matching TRBD1 (6 bases). Trimming took off 1 base at V and 4 bases at J, with 11 bases between the two ends. Germline V gene sequence: CDR1 SGHVS, CDR2 FQNEAQ. CDR3 length equals 14 residues. The variable domain in full, completed from reference TRBV7-8 and TRBJ2-7, reads GAGVSQSPRYKVAKRGQDVALRCDPISGHVSLFWYQQALGQGPEFLTYFQNEAQLDKSGLPSDRFFAERPEGSVSTLKIQRTQQEDSAVYLCASSLGLQGYEQYFGPGTRLTVT.

This clone was detected only once. The rearrangement links TRBV11-3 to TRBJ1-1; no clear D gene. Trimming stripped 5 bases from V and 1 base from J, with 8 bases between. Per germline, CDR1 SGHNT and CDR2 YENEEA. The CDR3 runs 13 residues. The CDR3: CASSLEENTEAFF. Written as DNA, the CDR3 is TGTGCCAGCAGCCTGGAGGAGAACACTGAAGCTTTCTTT.

The J gene is TRBJ2-5, the V gene TRBV5-5; 8 bases line up with TRBD2. CDR1 SGHKS and CDR2 YYEKEE come from the germline V gene (reference sequence). V was clipped by 4 bases and J by 3 bases; unmatched bases: 5. The CDR3 covers 14 residues. CDR3 coding DNA: TGTGCCAGCAGCAGTCCGGGACTAGAAGAGACCCAGTACTTC. This codes for CASSSPGLEETQYF.